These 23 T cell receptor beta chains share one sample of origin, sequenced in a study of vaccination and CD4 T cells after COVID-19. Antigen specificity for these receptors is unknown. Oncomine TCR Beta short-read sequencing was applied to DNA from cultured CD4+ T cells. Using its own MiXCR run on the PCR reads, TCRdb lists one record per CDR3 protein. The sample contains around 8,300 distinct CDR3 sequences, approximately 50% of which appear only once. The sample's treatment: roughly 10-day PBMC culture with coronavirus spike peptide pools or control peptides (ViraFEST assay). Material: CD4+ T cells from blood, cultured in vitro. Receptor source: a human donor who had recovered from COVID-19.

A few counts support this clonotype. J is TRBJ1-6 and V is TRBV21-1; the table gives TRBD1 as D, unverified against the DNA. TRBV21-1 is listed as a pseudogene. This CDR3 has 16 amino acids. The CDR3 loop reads CASSKGGQQPRSPLHF. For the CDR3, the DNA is TGTGCCAGCAGCAAAGGGGGACAGCAACCCCGTTCACCCCTCCACTTT.

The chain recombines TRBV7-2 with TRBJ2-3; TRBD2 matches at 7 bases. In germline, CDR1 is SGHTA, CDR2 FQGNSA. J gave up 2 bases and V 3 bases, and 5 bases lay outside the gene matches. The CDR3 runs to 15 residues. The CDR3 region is CASSFGRGTTDTQYF. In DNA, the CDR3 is TGTGCCAGCAGCTTCGGGCGGGGGACCACAGATACGCAGTATTTT.

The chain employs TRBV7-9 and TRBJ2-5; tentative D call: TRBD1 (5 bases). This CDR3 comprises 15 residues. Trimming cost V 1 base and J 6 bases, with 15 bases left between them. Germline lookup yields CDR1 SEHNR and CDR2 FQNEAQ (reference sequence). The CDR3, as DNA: TGTGCCAGCAGCTTAGTATCTTGGGGCGAGCAGACCCAGTACTTC. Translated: CASSLVSWGEQTQYF.

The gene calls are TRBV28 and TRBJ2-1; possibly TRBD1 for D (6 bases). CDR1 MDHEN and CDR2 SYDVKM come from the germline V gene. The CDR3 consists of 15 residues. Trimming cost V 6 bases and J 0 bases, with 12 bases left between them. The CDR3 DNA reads TGTGCCAGCAGAAAACAGGGCCCCTCCTACAATGAGCAGTTCTTC. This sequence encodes CASRKQGPSYNEQFF. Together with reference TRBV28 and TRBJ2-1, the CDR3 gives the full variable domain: DVKVTQSSRYLVKRTGEKVFLECVQDMDHENMFWYRQDPGLGLRLIYFSYDVKMKEKGDIPEGYSVSREKKERFSLILESASTNQTSMYLCASRKQGPSYNEQFFGPGTRLTVL.

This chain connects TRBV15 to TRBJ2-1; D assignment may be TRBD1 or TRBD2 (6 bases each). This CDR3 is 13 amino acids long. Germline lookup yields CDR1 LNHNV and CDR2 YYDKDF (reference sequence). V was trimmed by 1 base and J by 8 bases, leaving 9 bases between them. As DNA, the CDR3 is TGTGCCACCAGCAGAGGGGGGGCGGATGAGCAGTTCTTC. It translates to CATSRGGADEQFF.

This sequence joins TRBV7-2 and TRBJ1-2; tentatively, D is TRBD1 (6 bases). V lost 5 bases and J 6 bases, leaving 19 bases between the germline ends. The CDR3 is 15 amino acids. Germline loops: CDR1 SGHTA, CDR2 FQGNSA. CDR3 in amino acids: CASSLLGAGEDGYTF. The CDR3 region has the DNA TGTGCCAGCAGCCTCCTCGGGGCAGGGGAAGATGGCTACACCTTC.

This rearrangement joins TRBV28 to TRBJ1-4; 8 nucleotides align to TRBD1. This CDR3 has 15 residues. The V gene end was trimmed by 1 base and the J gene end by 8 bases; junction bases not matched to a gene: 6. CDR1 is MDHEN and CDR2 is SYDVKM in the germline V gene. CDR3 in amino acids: CASSLSRGLGEKLFF. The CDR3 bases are TGTGCCAGCAGTTTATCCAGGGGGCTGGGGGAAAAACTGTTTTTT.

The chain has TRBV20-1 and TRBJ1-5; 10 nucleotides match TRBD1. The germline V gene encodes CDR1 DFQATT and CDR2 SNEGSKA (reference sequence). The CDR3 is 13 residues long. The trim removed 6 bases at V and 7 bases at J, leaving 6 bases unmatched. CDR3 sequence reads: CSAGRTGGQPQHF. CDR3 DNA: TGCAGTGCCGGCCGGACAGGGGGACAGCCCCAGCATTTT.

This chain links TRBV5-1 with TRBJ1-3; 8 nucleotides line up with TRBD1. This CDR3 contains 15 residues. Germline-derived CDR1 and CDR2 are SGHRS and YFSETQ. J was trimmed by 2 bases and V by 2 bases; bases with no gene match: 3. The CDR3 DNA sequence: TGCGCCAGCAGCTTAGGACAGGGCACTGGAAACACCATATATTTT. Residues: CASSLGQGTGNTIYF.

CDR3 loop: CASSDRDRMNTEAFF. CDR3 bases: TGTGCCAGCTCTGACAGGGACAGAATGAACACTGAAGCTTTCTTT. V and J are TRBV27 and TRBJ1-1, with 7 positions matching TRBD1. V shed 8 bases, J shed 0 bases, and the junction held 9 bases outside the gene matches. The CDR3 runs 15 residues. Looked up from germline, CDR1 is MNHEY and CDR2 is SMNVEV (reference sequence).

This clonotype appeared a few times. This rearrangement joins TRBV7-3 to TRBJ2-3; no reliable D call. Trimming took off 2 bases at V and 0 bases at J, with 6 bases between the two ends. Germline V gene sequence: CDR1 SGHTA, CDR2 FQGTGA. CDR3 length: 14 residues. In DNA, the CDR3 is TGTGCCAGCAGCTTACTGCATAGCACAGATACGCAGTATTTT. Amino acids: CASSLLHSTDTQYF. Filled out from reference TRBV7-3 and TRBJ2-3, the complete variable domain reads GAGVSQTPSNKVTEKGKYVELRCDPISGHTALYWYRQSLGQGPEFLIYFQGTGAADDSGLPNDRFFAVRPEGSVSTLKIQRTERGDSAVYLCASSLLHSTDTQYFGPGTRLTVL.

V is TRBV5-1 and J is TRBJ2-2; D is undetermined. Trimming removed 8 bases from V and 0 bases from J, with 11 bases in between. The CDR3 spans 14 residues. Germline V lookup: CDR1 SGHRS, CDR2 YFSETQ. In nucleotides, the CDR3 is TGCGCCAGTTATATTACCTCGAACACCGGGGAGCTGTTTTTT. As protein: CASYITSNTGELFF.

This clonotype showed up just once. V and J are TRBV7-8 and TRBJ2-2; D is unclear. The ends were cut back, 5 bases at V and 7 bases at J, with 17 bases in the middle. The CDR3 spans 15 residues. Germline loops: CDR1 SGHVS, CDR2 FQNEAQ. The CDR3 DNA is TGTGCCAGCAGCCGGCCGTTGGAGACTCGCGGGGAGCTGTTTTTT. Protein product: CASSRPLETRGELFF.

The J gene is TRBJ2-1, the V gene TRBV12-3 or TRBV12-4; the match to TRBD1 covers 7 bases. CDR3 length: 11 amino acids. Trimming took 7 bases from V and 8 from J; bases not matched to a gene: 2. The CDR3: CASNTGDEQFF. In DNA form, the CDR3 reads TGTGCCAGCAACACAGGGGATGAGCAGTTCTTC.

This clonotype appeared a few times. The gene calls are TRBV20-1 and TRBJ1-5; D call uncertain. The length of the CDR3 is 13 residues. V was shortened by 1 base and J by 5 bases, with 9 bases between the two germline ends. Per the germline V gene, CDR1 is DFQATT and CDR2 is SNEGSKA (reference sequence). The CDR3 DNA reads TGCAGTGCTAGAGGTGACACGTATCAGCCCCAGCATTTT. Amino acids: CSARGDTYQPQHF.

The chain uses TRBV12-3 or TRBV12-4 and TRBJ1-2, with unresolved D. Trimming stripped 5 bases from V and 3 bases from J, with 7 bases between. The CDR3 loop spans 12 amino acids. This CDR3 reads CASSPRDYGYTF. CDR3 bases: TGTGCCAGCAGTCCCCGGGACTATGGCTACACCTTC.

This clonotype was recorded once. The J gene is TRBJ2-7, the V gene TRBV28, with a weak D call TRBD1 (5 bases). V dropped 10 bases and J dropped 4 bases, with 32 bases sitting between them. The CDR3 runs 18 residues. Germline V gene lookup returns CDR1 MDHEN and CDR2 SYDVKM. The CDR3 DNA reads TGTGCCACCCACGGACCTGACGTTTATAAGGGGTTGACTTACGAGCAGTACTTC. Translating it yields CATHGPDVYKGLTYEQYF.

The CDR3 sequence: CASSPPGMGTEAFF. DNA of the CDR3: TGTGCCAGCAGCCCGCCGGGAATGGGCACTGAAGCTTTCTTT. V and J are TRBV6-1 and TRBJ1-1; D gene ambiguous. The V end lost 6 bases, the J end lost 4 bases, and 15 bases lay between the germline ends. The CDR3 contains 14 residues. Germline CDR1 reads MNHNS; CDR2 reads SASEGT.

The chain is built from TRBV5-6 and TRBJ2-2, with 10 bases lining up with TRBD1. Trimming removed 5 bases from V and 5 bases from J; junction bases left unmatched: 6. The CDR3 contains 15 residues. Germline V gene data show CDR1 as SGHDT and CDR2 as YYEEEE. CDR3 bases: TGTGCCAGCAGTGACAGGGGGCGCTTAACCGGGGAGCTGTTTTTT. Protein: CASSDRGRLTGELFF.

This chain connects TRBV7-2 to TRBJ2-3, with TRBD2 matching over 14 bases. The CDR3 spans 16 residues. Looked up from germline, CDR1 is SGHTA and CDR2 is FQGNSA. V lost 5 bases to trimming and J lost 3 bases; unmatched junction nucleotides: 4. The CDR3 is CASSLRLAGGTDTQYF. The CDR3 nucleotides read TGTGCCAGCAGCCTTAGACTAGCGGGGGGGACAGATACGCAGTATTTT.

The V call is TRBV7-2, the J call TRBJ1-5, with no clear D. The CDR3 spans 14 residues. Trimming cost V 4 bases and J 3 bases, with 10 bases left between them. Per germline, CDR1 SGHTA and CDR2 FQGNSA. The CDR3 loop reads CASSSTVNNQPQHF. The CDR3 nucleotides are TGTGCCAGCAGCTCCACAGTTAACAATCAGCCCCAGCATTTT.

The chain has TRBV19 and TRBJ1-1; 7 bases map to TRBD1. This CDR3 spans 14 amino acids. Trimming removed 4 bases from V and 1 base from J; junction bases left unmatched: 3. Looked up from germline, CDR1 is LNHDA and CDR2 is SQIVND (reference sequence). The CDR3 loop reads CASSNRDRNTEAFF. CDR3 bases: TGTGCCAGTAGTAACCGGGACAGGAACACTGAAGCTTTCTTT.

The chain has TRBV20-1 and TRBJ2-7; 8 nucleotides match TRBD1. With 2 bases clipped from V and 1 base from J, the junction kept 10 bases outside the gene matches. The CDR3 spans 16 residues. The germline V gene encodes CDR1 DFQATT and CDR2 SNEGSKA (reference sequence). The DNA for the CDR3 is TGCAGTGCTAGACAGCCGGGACAGGCGCGGTCCTACGAGCAGTACTTC. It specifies CSARQPGQARSYEQYF.